The 3 T cell receptor beta chains below come from one sample, sequenced in a study of blood T cell repertoires in COVID-19. Only in-frame clones appear in the TCRdb table, and some are missing; sequencing was by immunoSEQ multiplex PCR. The table shows approximately 260,000 clones, with about 80% occurring only once. Material: PBMCs or T cells enriched from blood (not recorded which). The source is a man aged 50-60 years who had recovered from COVID-19.

This chain joins TRBV15 and TRBJ1-2, with unresolved D. The CDR3 has 16 amino acids. Per the germline V gene, CDR1 is LNHNV and CDR2 is YYDKDF (reference sequence). Deletions cut 0 bases from V and 0 bases from J, with 11 bases between. CDR3 DNA: TGTGCCACCAGCAGAGATTGGAGGACTTCTAACTATGGCTACACCTTC. This gives the protein CATSRDWRTSNYGYTF.

The J gene is TRBJ1-5, the V gene TRBV19, with 8 bases lining up with TRBD1. CDR3 length: 15 residues. Germline trimming cut 4 bases from V and 2 bases from J; bases unmatched to any gene: 4. In germline, CDR1 is LNHDA, CDR2 SQIVND (reference sequence). CDR3 sequence: CASSTDRGGNQPQHF. As DNA, the CDR3 is TGTGCCAGTAGTACAGACAGGGGAGGCAATCAGCCCCAGCATTTT.

There are a few counts of this clone. The V call is TRBV7-2, the J call TRBJ1-5, with 8 bases lining up with TRBD1. The CDR3 runs to 13 residues. From germline, CDR1 is SGHTA and CDR2 FQGNSA. V trimming: 5 bases; J trimming: 7 bases; junction bases outside the gene matches: 4. CDR3 region: CASSPGQGQPQHF. The DNA for the CDR3 is TGTGCCAGCAGCCCCGGACAGGGCCAGCCCCAGCATTTT.